These T cell receptor beta chains were read from a single sample in a study of Graves' ophthalmopathy and Graves' hyperthyroidism. TCRdb itself ran the multiplex PCR reads through MiXCR, one entry per CDR3 protein. Of about 590,000 distinct CDR3 sequences in the sample, about 35% were seen once. The sequenced material came from peripheral blood or thyroid tissue (not recorded which). Receptors were obtained from an adult man with Graves' hyperthyroidism. Both conserved end residues are part of each CDR3. The D gene is left open where the match is weak. Part of the rows lack a size; the others show once, few, many or a class for expanded clones.

TRBD1	TRBV20-1	many	TRBJ2-7	CSASPLNRGQAYEQYF	TGCAGTGCTAGCCCCTTGAACAGGGGGCAGGCCTACGAGCAGTACTTC
TRBD2	TRBV13	NA	TRBJ2-2	CASSLLGLAGAGELFF	TGTGCCAGCAGCCTACTGGGACTAGCGGGAGCCGGGGAGCTGTTTTTT
NA	TRBV2	NA	TRBJ2-2	CASKVQGKPNTGELFF	TGTGCCAGCAAAGTTCAGGGTAAACCGAACACCGGGGAGCTGTTTTTT
NA	TRBV25-1	many	TRBJ2-2	CASSFVTGELFF	TGTGCCAGCAGCTTTGTCACCGGGGAGCTGTTTTTT
NA	TRBV10-3	once	TRBJ1-2	CAISEYGGDGYTF	TGTGCCATCAGTGAATATGGTGGCGATGGCTACACCTTC
NA	TRBV10-3	few	TRBJ1-1	CAISGTETANTEAFF	TGTGCCATCAGTGGAACGGAGACGGCGAACACTGAAGCTTTCTTT
NA	TRBV2	many	TRBJ2-5	CASSEVSYQETQYF	TGTGCCAGCAGTGAAGTCTCGTACCAAGAGACCCAGTACTTC
TRBD1	TRBV7-9	few	TRBJ1-6	CASSFSTGGGSPLHF	TGTGCCAGCAGCTTTTCTACAGGGGGCGGGTCACCCCTCCACTTT
NA	TRBV30	few	TRBJ1-2	CAWSVRVGDGYTF	TGTGCCTGGAGTGTACGGGTGGGGGACGGCTACACCTTC
NA	TRBV6-1	many	TRBJ2-7	CASTLQGNEQYF	TGTGCCAGCACATTACAGGGAAACGAGCAGTACTTC
TRBD1	TRBV5-8	many	TRBJ2-5	CASSLGGTGQETQYF	TGTGCCAGCAGCTTAGGAGGGACAGGGCAAGAGACCCAGTACTTC
NA	TRBV7-8	NA	TRBJ2-3	CASSEQGSADTQYF	TGTGCCAGCAGCGAGCAGGGTTCCGCAGATACGCAGTATTTT
NA	TRBV4-1	NA	TRBJ2-2	CASSQVTENTGELFF	TGCGCCAGCAGCCAAGTAACAGAGAACACCGGGGAGCTGTTTTTT
NA	TRBV7-9	NA	TRBJ2-5	CASSWEESQYF	TGTGCCAGCAGCTGGGAAGAGAGCCAGTACTTC
NA	TRBV7-9	few	TRBJ2-2	CASSLGAGVDTGELFF	TGTGCCAGCAGCTTAGGGGCAGGGGTCGACACCGGGGAGCTGTTTTTT
NA	TRBV15	many	TRBJ2-5	CATSRDRGTSETQYF	TGTGCCACCAGCAGAGATCGTGGGACATCGGAGACCCAGTACTTC
NA	TRBV6-5	many	TRBJ1-4	CASSYGSATNEKLFF	TGTGCCAGCAGTTATGGATCGGCAACTAATGAAAAACTGTTTTTT
TRBD1	TRBV7-9	many	TRBJ2-7	CASSVDRANYEQYF	TGTGCCAGCAGCGTCGACAGGGCGAACTACGAGCAGTACTTC
NA	TRBV10-3	many	TRBJ2-2	CATWGHPTNTGELFF	TGTGCCACCTGGGGGCACCCGACGAACACCGGGGAGCTGTTTTTT
TRBD1	TRBV29-1	NA	TRBJ2-5	CSQGTGSQETQYF	TGCAGCCAAGGGACAGGGTCCCAAGAGACCCAGTACTTC
TRBD2	TRBV7-2	many	TRBJ2-7	CASSLAGLPSGRWGVLEQYF	TGTGCCAGCAGCTTAGCGGGCCTGCCTAGCGGGAGATGGGGGGTTCTCGAGCAGTACTTC
TRBD1	TRBV10-3	NA	TRBJ2-7	CAISEEQGAFTYEQYF	TGTGCCATCAGTGAGGAACAGGGGGCCTTCACCTACGAGCAGTACTTC
NA	TRBV9	NA	TRBJ2-6	CASRKGDNVLTF	TGTGCCAGCAGGAAAGGGGACAACGTCCTGACTTTC
NA	TRBV20-1	NA	TRBJ1-5	CSAKEGGFGNQPQHF	TGCAGTGCAAAGGAAGGGGGTTTCGGCAATCAGCCCCAGCATTTT
TRBD1	TRBV29-1	NA	TRBJ1-2	CSVEPGQVYGYTF	TGCAGCGTTGAACCGGGACAGGTCTATGGCTACACCTTC
NA	TRBV5-6	many	TRBJ1-5	CASSLGVNQPQHF	TGTGCCAGCAGCTTGGGAGTAAACCAGCCCCAGCATTTT
TRBD2	TRBV7-9	many	TRBJ2-7	CASSLATSEYYEQYF	TGTGCCAGCAGCTTAGCAACTAGCGAGTACTACGAGCAGTACTTC
NA	TRBV6-5	few	TRBJ1-1	CASVHLGTEAFF	TGTGCCAGCGTTCATTTGGGCACTGAAGCTTTCTTT
TRBD1	TRBV20-1	many	TRBJ1-2	CSARGTGDYGYTF	TGCAGTGCTAGAGGCACAGGGGACTATGGCTACACCTTC
NA	TRBV9	NA	TRBJ2-1	CASSVGVGSSPFSEQFF	TGTGCCAGCAGCGTAGGTGTCGGGAGTTCACCCTTCAGTGAGCAGTTCTTC
TRBD1	TRBV20-1	many	TRBJ1-1	CSAPDRVFGAFF	TGCAGTGCTCCGGACAGGGTTTTTGGAGCTTTCTTT
NA	TRBV6-1	NA	TRBJ1-2	CASSAYNLHGYTF	TGTGCCAGCAGTGCTTACAATCTACATGGCTACACCTTC
NA	TRBV25-1	NA	TRBJ1-1	CASSGERGVGTEAFF	TGTGCCAGCAGTGGGGAAAGGGGCGTTGGCACTGAAGCTTTCTTT
NA	TRBV9	NA	TRBJ2-3	CASSVTGLPGTDTQYF	TGTGCCAGCAGCGTGACAGGACTTCCAGGCACAGATACGCAGTATTTT
NA	TRBV15	NA	TRBJ1-1	CATTRGAGYTEAFF	TGTGCCACTACAAGAGGGGCTGGGTACACTGAAGCTTTCTTT
NA	TRBV18	NA	TRBJ1-5	CASSNMPDQPQHF	TGTGCCAGCTCAAACATGCCCGATCAGCCCCAGCATTTT
NA	TRBV29-1	NA	TRBJ2-5	CSVDPRAQGTQYF	TGCAGCGTTGACCCAAGGGCCCAAGGGACCCAGTACTTC
TRBD1	TRBV5-1	NA	TRBJ1-4	CASSYTGASTNEKLFF	TGCGCCAGCAGCTATACAGGGGCCTCAACTAATGAAAAACTGTTTTTT
NA	TRBV5-6	many	TRBJ1-1	CASSLKGPLENTEAFF	TGTGCCAGCAGCTTGAAGGGACCCCTGGAGAACACTGAAGCTTTCTTT
TRBD1	TRBV6-5	many	TRBJ1-6	CASSYGTGRNSPLHF	TGTGCCAGCAGTTACGGGACAGGGAGGAATTCACCCCTCCACTTT
NA	TRBV9	many	TRBJ2-6	CASSQPWAGSDPPGANVLTF	TGTGCCAGCAGCCAGCCATGGGCAGGCAGTGACCCTCCAGGGGCCAACGTCCTGACTTTC
NA	TRBV5-1	few	TRBJ2-2	CASSWELAPTGELFF	TGCGCCAGCAGCTGGGAGCTAGCGCCCACCGGGGAGCTGTTTTTT
NA	TRBV7-3	many	TRBJ2-2	CASSSSTRGELFF	TGTGCCAGCAGCTCGTCGACGAGGGGGGAGCTGTTTTTT
NA	TRBV29-1	NA	TRBJ1-2	CSSDLTNYGYTF	TGCAGCAGTGATTTAACTAACTATGGCTACACCTTC
NA	TRBV24-1	few	TRBJ2-3	CATSVRGIGDTQYF	TGTGCCACCAGTGTGCGGGGCATAGGAGATACGCAGTATTTT
NA	TRBV30	NA	TRBJ1-2	CAWSRADGCTF	TGTGCCTGGAGTAGGGCGGACGGCTGCACCTTC
NA	TRBV28	NA	TRBJ1-1	CASTLPPGVSAFF	TGTGCCAGCACCCTCCCCCCCGGAGTTTCAGCTTTCTTT